This T cell receptor (beta chain) was observed in a study of blood T cells in healthy people across ages. Study conclusions and caveats: The study found more naive CD4+ cells and higher diversity in long-lived than aged donors. Diversity estimates from one million T cells were considered underestimates.

Sample-barcoded 5' priming and a J-beta primer mix drove a second PCR of 7 to 11 cycles. From the 5' RACE reads, TCRdb called clonotypes with MiXCR, one entry per CDR3 protein. The sample shows 730,000 or so distinct CDR3 sequences, roughly 41% of them seen only once. As for this clonotype: Its target is unknown.

In each sample, at least 6.5 million PBMCs were isolated. Total RNA extraction produced at least 5.5 micrograms (per sample) for the study. The clonotype was recovered from a man at least 80 years old in good health. Sequenced: blood.

This CDR3 reads CSAVILGSSDQETQYF. The CDR3 DNA follows: TGCAGTGCCGTGATCCTGGGGAGTTCGGACCAAGAGACCCAGTACTTC. The J gene is TRBJ2-5, the V gene TRBV20-1; tentative D call: TRBD2 (5 bases). V was pared by 6 bases and J by 0 bases, with 20 bases between. The germline V gene has CDR1 DFQATT and CDR2 SNEGSKA (reference sequence). The CDR3 loop spans 16 amino acids.